This T cell receptor (beta chain) was documented in a study of blood T cell repertoires in COVID-19. Looking at the study overall: COVID-19 samples from acute and convalescent phases originated in the United States, Italy and Spain. Sources were T cells, B-cell-depleted T cells, or PBMCs; the material itself was cDNA or gDNA.

Germline CDR1 and CDR2: SGHRS and YFSETQ. CDR3 length equals 14 residues. V was trimmed by 5 bases and J by 0 bases, leaving 9 bases between them. The authors' processing: The assay estimated nucleated cells by amplifying reference gene primers. The data were produced by immunoSEQ multiplex PCR, yet TCRdb's version contains in-frame clones alone and is incomplete. V and J calls and clone size come straight from that table; D and trimming were deduced from the DNA. The table lists some 210,000 clones, about four fifths of them singletons. The sample taken for sequencing was peripheral blood. The chain combines TRBV5-1 with TRBJ2-1, with D possibly matching TRBD1 (5 bases). The source is a man aged 50 or older with active or convalescent COVID-19. CDR3 nucleotides: TGCGCCAGCAGGAGAGACAGCTCCTACAATGAGCAGTTCTTC. This sequence encodes CASRRDSSYNEQFF.